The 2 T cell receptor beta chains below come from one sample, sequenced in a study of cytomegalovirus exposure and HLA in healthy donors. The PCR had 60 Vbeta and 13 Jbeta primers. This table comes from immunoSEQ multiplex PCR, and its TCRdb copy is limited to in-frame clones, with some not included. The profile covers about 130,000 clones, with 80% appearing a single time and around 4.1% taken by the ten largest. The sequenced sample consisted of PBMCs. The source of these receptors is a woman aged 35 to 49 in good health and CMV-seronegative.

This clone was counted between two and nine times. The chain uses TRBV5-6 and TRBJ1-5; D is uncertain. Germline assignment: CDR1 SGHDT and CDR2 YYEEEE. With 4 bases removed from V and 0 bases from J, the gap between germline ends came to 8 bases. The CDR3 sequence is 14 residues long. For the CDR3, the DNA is TGTGCCAGCAGCGACTCAGATAGCAATCAGCCCCAGCATTTT. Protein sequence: CASSDSDSNQPQHF.

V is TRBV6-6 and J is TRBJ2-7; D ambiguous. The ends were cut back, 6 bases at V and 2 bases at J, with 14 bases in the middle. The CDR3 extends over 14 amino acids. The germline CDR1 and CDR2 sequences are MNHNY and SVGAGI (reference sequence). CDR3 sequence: CASSPRGSAYEQYF. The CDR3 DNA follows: TGTGCCAGCAGCCCCCGAGGCTCGGCCTACGAGCAGTACTTC.